This section outlines one T cell receptor (beta chain) sequence together with its context. This clone was observed once. Its target antigen remains unknown. Per-nucleotide qualities are absent, and no much larger clonotype sits a single base away. The data were obtained in a study of blood T cell repertoires in COVID-19 (dated by TCRdb to the early 2020s). About the full investigation: Samples covering the acute and convalescent phases of COVID-19 were provided by collaborators in the United States, Italy and Spain. The prospective study material was composed of cDNA or gDNA derived from T cells, B-cell-depleted T cells, or PBMCs. The dataset comprised deeply sampled blood TCRbeta repertoires from subjects exposed to, actively infected with, or recovered from COVID-19. The repertoires were made available in a free public database intended to serve as a resource for research on the immune response to SARS-CoV-2. Samples came from the ongoing ImmuneRACE study (first 160 participants) plus 1,254 subjects from 6 global collaborators. A de-identified subject ID, COVID-19 status, age in years and sex were almost always included in the sample metadata. HLA class I and class II types, where available, came from metadata supplied by the sample provider rather than from assay-based typing. Study-wide findings and limitations: Clinical and demographic metadata were provided uncurated, with the amount varying by source and participant.

Deletion took 3 bases off V and 4 bases off J, with a span of 16 bases between the germline ends. Reading the germline V gene gives CDR1 SGDLS and CDR2 YYNGEE. The CDR3 contains 15 residues, cysteine and phenylalanine counted. Of the read, only the CDR3 DNA is kept; its 45 bases are in frame from base 1. TCRbeta CDR3 regions were amplified from genomic DNA using the immunoSEQ Assay, a bias-controlled multiplex PCR. The published analysis was carried out like this. Within the assay, amplification of reference gene primers was used to estimate how many nucleated cells each sample contained. To quantify the absolute abundance of each unique TCRbeta CDR3 rearrangement, sequence reads were collapsed and filtered. For each sample, productive Simpson clonality was calculated as the square root of Simpson's diversity index across productive rearrangements. TCRdb re-hosts the immuneACCESS table, in-frame sequences only. Its copies lack some clones; in the studies checked, an unresolved V gene accounts for under half of them, and the cause for the rest is not known. V, J and clone size are those of that table, while D and trimming were read from the DNA. The sample table records 450,000 or so clones; roughly 91% of these occur just once. Less than 0.75% of the sample belongs to the ten largest clones.

Participants in the prospective study were aged roughly 18 to 95 years, lived in 24 United States geographic areas, and enrolled through a virtual design. To assign participants to cohorts, the prospective study relied on clinical history that participants themselves reported in a screening survey and a study questionnaire. ImmuneRACE Cohort 3 recovered participants were defined by two consecutive negative NP/OP PCR tests, healthcare professional clearance, or symptom resolution. Mobile phlebotomists in the prospective study collected whole blood, serum and a nasopharyngeal or oropharyngeal swab from every participant. Participants in the prospective study had the option to provide additional blood draws and questionnaires over an approximately two-month period. Prospective study blood samples were shipped either frozen or at room temperature before DNA extraction.

Material for sequencing was PBMCs or T cells enriched from blood (not recorded which). The receptor was derived from a man aged 18 to 35 who had recovered from COVID-19. The V gene is TRBV9 and the J gene is TRBJ1-2; the D gene remains uncertain. For the CDR3, the sequence is CASSAGYMWAYGYTF. The DNA is as follows: TGTGCCAGCAGCGCCGGTTATATGTGGGCCTATGGCTACACCTTC.